The 2 T cell receptor beta chains presented below share a single source sample, sequenced in a study of T-cell reconstitution after alpha-beta-depleted transplantation in children. The TCRbeta library was prepared with unique molecular identifiers. TCRdb reprocessed the PCR reads via MiXCR and lists one record per CDR3 protein. Among 300,000 to 350,000 distinct CDR3 sequences listed, 16% were seen once. The sample consisted of PBMCs, mostly from graft donor cells, taken 360 days after TCRalphabeta/CD19-depleted stem cell transplant. Receptors originate from a male patient between 2 and 10 years old who had a stem cell transplant for acute lymphoblastic leukemia, so the T cells may come from the graft donor.

This chain joins TRBV20-1 and TRBJ1-2; unclear D gene. Germline CDR1 reads DFQATT; CDR2 reads SNEGSKA (reference sequence). V was trimmed by 0 bases and J by 3 bases, leaving 11 bases between them. The CDR3 has 14 residues. Here the CDR3 DNA reads TGCAGTGCTAGAGAGGGAATCAAGGACTATGGCTACACCTTC. It specifies CSAREGIKDYGYTF.

The V call is TRBV12-3 or TRBV12-4, the J call TRBJ2-3; 12 bases line up with TRBD2. The CDR3 is 17 amino acids. V dropped 4 bases and J dropped 0; count of bases not matched to a gene: 5. This CDR3 reads CASSWEGTSGSTDTQYF. The CDR3 region has the DNA TGTGCCAGCAGTTGGGAGGGGACTAGCGGGAGCACAGATACGCAGTATTTT.